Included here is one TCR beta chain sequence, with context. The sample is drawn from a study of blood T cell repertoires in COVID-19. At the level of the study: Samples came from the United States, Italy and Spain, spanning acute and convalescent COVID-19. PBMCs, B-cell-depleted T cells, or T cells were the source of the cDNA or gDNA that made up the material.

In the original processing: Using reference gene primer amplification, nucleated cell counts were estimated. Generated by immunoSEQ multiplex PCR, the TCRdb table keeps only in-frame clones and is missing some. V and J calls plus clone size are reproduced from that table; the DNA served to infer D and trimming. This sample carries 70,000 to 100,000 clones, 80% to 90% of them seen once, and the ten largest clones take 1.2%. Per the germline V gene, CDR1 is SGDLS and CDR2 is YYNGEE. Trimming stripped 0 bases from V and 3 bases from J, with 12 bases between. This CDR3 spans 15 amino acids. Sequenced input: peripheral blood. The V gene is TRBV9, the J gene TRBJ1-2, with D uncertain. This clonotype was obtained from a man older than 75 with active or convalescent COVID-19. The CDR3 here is CASSVDERRDYGYTF. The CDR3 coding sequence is TGTGCCAGCAGCGTAGACGAAAGGAGGGACTATGGCTACACCTTC.